One and the same sample provided the 22 T cell receptor beta chains below, sequenced in a study of CD8 T cells in Susac syndrome. Random-hexamer reverse transcription was applied to about 0.45 to 1 ug RNA. TCRdb processed the immunoSEQ multiplex PCR reads anew with MiXCR; each CDR3 protein has one entry. The sample records around 150,000 distinct CDR3 sequences, less than 95% being singletons. The sequenced material came from CD4+ T cells from PBMCs. The receptors were sampled from a human donor with multiple sclerosis.

J is TRBJ2-1 and V is TRBV20-1; TRBD2 matches at 12 bases. Germline lookup yields CDR1 DFQATT and CDR2 SNEGSKA (reference sequence). The CDR3 spans 15 residues. V was clipped by 6 bases and J by 6 bases; unmatched bases: 9. The CDR3 sequence is CSALPTSGSGNEQFF. The CDR3 bases are TGCAGTGCCCTCCCGACTAGCGGGAGTGGCAATGAGCAGTTCTTC.

The CDR3 loop reads CASRVGQGGTEAFF. In DNA form, the CDR3 reads TGCGCCAGCAGGGTGGGACAGGGGGGCACTGAAGCTTTCTTT. The chain uses TRBV5-1 and TRBJ1-1; 11 nucleotides agree with TRBD1. The CDR3 is made up of 14 amino acids. The V segment lost 5 bases and the J segment 4 bases; nucleotides outside the gene matches: 4. Germline V CDR1 and CDR2: SGHRS, YFSETQ. The complete variable domain, with remaining parts taken from reference TRBV5-1 and TRBJ1-1, reads KAGVTQTPRYLIKTRGQQVTLSCSPISGHRSVSWYQQTPGQGLQFLFEYFSETQRNKGNFPGRFSGRQFSNSRSEMNVSTLELGDSALYLCASRVGQGGTEAFFGQGTRLTVV.

The chain combines TRBV29-1 with TRBJ2-5; TRBD2 is a possible D gene (6 bases). The germline V and J ends were trimmed by 7 bases and 4 bases, with 13 bases remaining between them. This CDR3 region has 12 residues. Germline-derived CDR1 and CDR2 are SQVTM and ANQGSEA. The CDR3 sequence is CSARLGGETQYF. The CDR3 DNA follows: TGCAGCGCAAGGTTGGGAGGAGAGACCCAGTACTTC.

This clonotype was recorded only once. The V and J genes are TRBV10-2 and TRBJ2-1, with TRBD2 matching over 9 bases. Germline V gene data show CDR1 as WSHSY and CDR2 as SAAADI. The CDR3 is 14 amino acids. V shed 9 bases and J 5 bases; nucleotides not matched to a gene: 8. CDR3 protein: CASSPSGIDNEQFF. CDR3 sequence (DNA): TGCGCCAGTTCTCCTAGCGGGATCGACAATGAGCAGTTCTTC.

Only one count was recorded for this clonotype. The chain combines TRBV5-1 with TRBJ2-6; D remains unclear. Germline lookup yields CDR1 SGHRS and CDR2 YFSETQ. The length of the CDR3 is 14 residues. With 7 bases removed from V and 0 bases from J, the gap between germline ends came to 8 bases. CDR3 sequence: CASQLFSGANVLTF. The CDR3 coding sequence is TGCGCCAGCCAGCTATTCTCTGGGGCCAACGTCCTGACTTTC.

In this sample, this clonotype turned up once. The CDR3 spells CAIRGGYEQYF. CDR3 nucleotide sequence: TGTGCCATCAGGGGGGGATACGAGCAGTACTTC. This rearrangement joins TRBV10-3 to TRBJ2-7, with a tentative D call TRBD2 (6 bases). The germline V and J ends were trimmed by 6 bases and 4 bases, with 7 bases remaining between them. This CDR3 spans 11 amino acids. Germline-derived CDR1 and CDR2 are ENHRY and SYGVKD.

The genes are TRBV29-1 and TRBJ2-3; maybe TRBD2 (5 bases). The germline V and J ends were trimmed by 7 bases and 4 bases, with 12 bases remaining between them. CDR1 and CDR2 (germline): SQVTM, ANQGSEA. The CDR3 contains 12 residues. CDR3 region: CSAPGIPDTQYF. Here the CDR3 DNA reads TGCAGCGCCCCGGGGATCCCAGATACGCAGTATTTT.

The V and J genes are TRBV19 and TRBJ2-7, with D perhaps matching TRBD1 (5 bases). V was trimmed by 0 bases and J by 3 bases, leaving 12 bases between them. CDR3 length: 15 amino acids. Germline values: CDR1 LNHDA, CDR2 SQIVND (reference sequence). CDR3 loop: CASSIDLGQVYEQYF. The CDR3 DNA reads TGTGCCAGTAGTATAGATCTGGGGCAGGTCTACGAGCAGTACTTC.

The V gene is TRBV29-1, the J gene TRBJ1-2; D is uncertain. The germline V and J ends were trimmed by 5 bases and 0 bases, with 13 bases remaining between them. Germline CDR1 SQVTM, CDR2 ANQGSEA. The CDR3 loop spans 14 amino acids. The DNA for the CDR3 is TGCAGCGTTAACCAGAAAACAGCTAACTATGGCTACACCTTC. The encoded protein is CSVNQKTANYGYTF.

This CDR3 is CASSLGAKGGYTF. Written as DNA, the CDR3 is TGTGCCAGCAGCTTGGGGGCAAAGGGGGGCTACACCTTC. The rearrangement uses TRBV13 and TRBJ1-2; a weak D match, TRBD1 (6 bases). This CDR3 comprises 13 residues. Germline loops: CDR1 PRHDT, CDR2 FYEKMQ (reference sequence). V was pared by 3 bases and J by 8 bases, with 13 bases between.

This sequence joins TRBV11-3 and TRBJ2-1; 10 bases align to TRBD2. This CDR3 is built from 14 residues. V shed 4 bases, J shed 9 bases, and the junction held 6 bases outside the gene matches. Germline V gene data show CDR1 as SGHNT and CDR2 as YENEEA. CDR3 protein: CASSWGTSVGEQFF. The CDR3 nucleotides read TGTGCCAGCAGCTGGGGGACTAGCGTTGGTGAGCAGTTCTTC.

This chain connects TRBV5-1 to TRBJ2-2; weak D call: TRBD2 (6 bases). The V end lost 5 bases, the J end lost 0 bases, and 14 bases lay between the germline ends. The CDR3 is 16 residues long. The germline CDR1 and CDR2 sequences are SGHRS and YFSETQ. Here the CDR3 reads CASRPSASPNTGELFF. The CDR3 region has the DNA TGCGCCAGCAGACCTAGCGCGAGTCCGAACACCGGGGAGCTGTTTTTT.

The chain uses TRBV5-1 and TRBJ2-7; D not certain. Trimming stripped 2 bases from V and 2 bases from J, with 14 bases between. Germline V gene lookup returns CDR1 SGHRS and CDR2 YFSETQ. The CDR3 contains 15 residues. The CDR3 nucleotides read TGCGCCAGCAGCTTTAACGGAGTTTTTGCCTACGAGCAGTACTTC. This codes for CASSFNGVFAYEQYF.

The chain carries TRBV11-2 and TRBJ1-1; weak D call: TRBD1 (6 bases). Germline V lookup: CDR1 SGHAT, CDR2 FQNNGV. Between the trimmed V and J ends, which lost 5 bases and 1 base, there was a span of 11 bases. The CDR3 is made up of 14 amino acids. The CDR3 reads CASSPGTQNTEAFF. The CDR3 coding sequence is TGTGCCAGCAGCCCGGGGACACAGAACACTGAAGCTTTCTTT. The variable domain in full, with the rest retrieved from reference TRBV11-2 and TRBJ1-1, is EAGVAQSPRYKIIEKRQSVAFWCNPISGHATLYWYQQILGQGPKLLIQFQNNGVVDDSQLPKDRFSAERLKGVDSTLKIQPAKLEDSAVYLCASSPGTQNTEAFFGQGTRLTVV.

The CDR3 region has the DNA TGCAGTGCTGCCGGGACTAGCGGGAGGTCGGGAGATACGCAGTATTTT. Translation: CSAAGTSGRSGDTQYF. The chain combines TRBV20-1 with TRBJ2-3; 15 bases fit TRBD2. V lost 5 bases, J lost 5 bases, and 8 bases stayed unmatched. CDR1 is DFQATT, CDR2 SNEGSKA, per germline (reference sequence). The CDR3 consists of 16 residues.

The V gene is TRBV7-9, the J gene TRBJ2-3; 10 nucleotides agree with TRBD2. The V and J ends lost 4 bases and 1 base, in that order; junction bases with no gene match: 8. From germline, CDR1 is SEHNR and CDR2 FQNEAQ (reference sequence). The CDR3 is 17 residues long. CDR3 in DNA: TGTGCCAGCAGCTCATACACCGGGACTAGCGGCACAGATACGCAGTATTTT. Amino acid sequence: CASSSYTGTSGTDTQYF.

This clonotype showed up just once. The chain carries TRBV24-1 and TRBJ2-1, with 7 bases identical to TRBD1. The CDR3 is made up of 14 amino acids. CDR1 and CDR2 from the germline V gene are KGHDR and SFDVKD. V dropped 0 bases and J dropped 5; count of bases not matched to a gene: 0. CDR3 region: CATSDLDRDNEQFF. CDR3 DNA sequence: TGTGCCACCAGTGATTTGGACAGGGACAATGAGCAGTTCTTC.

The rearrangement links TRBV28 to TRBJ1-4; a possible D gene is TRBD1 (6 bases). Per the germline V gene, CDR1 is MDHEN and CDR2 is SYDVKM. Trimming shortened V by 2 bases and J by 8 bases, and 15 bases separated the two germline ends. This CDR3 region has 15 residues. CDR3 protein: CASSLRGQFSEKLFF. The CDR3 nucleotides are TGTGCCAGCAGTTTACGGGGGCAGTTTAGCGAAAAACTGTTTTTT.

The chain is built from TRBV18 and TRBJ2-3; D possibly matches TRBD1 or TRBD2 (5 bases each). V was pared by 3 bases and J by 7 bases, with 11 bases between. The CDR3 runs 13 residues. The germline V gene has CDR1 KGHSH and CDR2 LQKENI. The DNA for the CDR3 is TGTGCCAGCTCACCCCCCGGGACGAATACGCAGTATTTT. Amino acids: CASSPPGTNTQYF.

The chain couples TRBV5-1 to TRBJ1-1; D may be TRBD1 (5 bases). V lost 4 bases and J lost 4, with 11 bases in between. This CDR3 comprises 13 residues. Germline V gene lookup returns CDR1 SGHRS and CDR2 YFSETQ. CDR3 sequence (DNA): TGCGCCAGCAGCCTCAGGGAATTCACTGAAGCTTTCTTT. This encodes CASSLREFTEAFF. The whole variable domain, remainder taken from reference TRBV5-1 and TRBJ1-1, is KAGVTQTPRYLIKTRGQQVTLSCSPISGHRSVSWYQQTPGQGLQFLFEYFSETQRNKGNFPGRFSGRQFSNSRSEMNVSTLELGDSALYLCASSLREFTEAFFGQGTRLTVV.

This chain uses TRBV19 with TRBJ1-1; D is uncertain. CDR1 and CDR2 from the germline V gene are LNHDA and SQIVND (reference sequence). The CDR3 consists of 16 residues. Trimming stripped 5 bases from V and 2 bases from J, with 18 bases between. Here the CDR3 reads CASSRQPPRANTEAFF. CDR3 coding DNA: TGTGCCAGTAGTCGACAACCCCCTAGGGCTAACACTGAAGCTTTCTTT.

CDR3 region: CASSVGATDTQYF. Written as DNA, the CDR3 is TGTGCCAGCAGCGTAGGAGCCACAGATACGCAGTATTTT. V is TRBV9 and J is TRBJ2-3; the D is unclear. Per the germline V gene, CDR1 is SGDLS and CDR2 is YYNGEE. The ends were cut back, 0 bases at V and 2 bases at J, with 4 bases in the middle. The CDR3 is 13 amino acids.